The 10 T cell receptor beta chains presented below share a single source sample, sequenced in a study of monozygotic twins with inflammatory bowel disease. TCRdb re-called the 5' RACE reads; one entry per CDR3 protein, DNA not given. Across just over 300,000 distinct CDR3 sequences, the top ten clones capture roughly 5.2% of the sample. Sample: blood. The receptors stem from a human donor with ulcerative colitis or Crohn's disease, or a healthy co-twin of an affected twin (not recorded which).

V gene TRBV5-1 combines with J gene TRBJ2-6. Germline CDR1 is SGHRS and CDR2 is YFSETQ. The CDR3 runs 15 residues. The CDR3 loop reads CASSLALGGANVLTF.

This chain uses TRBV7-2 with TRBJ2-1. The germline V gene encodes CDR1 SGHTA and CDR2 FQGNSA. The CDR3 runs 13 residues. The CDR3 loop reads CASSLANVDEQFF.

This chain uses TRBV19 with TRBJ1-5; the TCRdb D gene call, TRBD1, has no DNA to confirm it. The CDR3 consists of 15 residues. Germline CDR1 reads LNHDA; CDR2 reads SQIVND (reference sequence). This chain's CDR3 is CASSAQENSNQPQHF.

This sequence joins TRBV20-1 and TRBJ1-5; TCRdb selects TRBD1, and the lack of DNA leaves this call unchecked. The germline V gene encodes CDR1 DFQATT and CDR2 SNEGSKA (reference sequence). CDR3 length: 12 amino acids. This CDR3 reads CSARPNLQPQHF.

The genes are TRBV7-9 and TRBJ2-3. The CDR3 length is 14 residues. The germline CDR1 and CDR2 sequences are SEHNR and FQNEAQ (reference sequence). The CDR3 here is CASSLRTSTDTQYF.

The rearrangement joins TRBV27 to TRBJ2-1; TCRdb gives TRBD1 as the D gene, but with no DNA this cannot be confirmed. CDR1 is MNHEY, CDR2 SMNVEV, per germline (reference sequence). The CDR3 has 12 amino acids. The CDR3 loop is CASRQGLWEQFF.

CDR3 amino acids: CASSQAVTILSPHIQYF. The V and J genes are TRBV4-3 and TRBJ2-4; TCRdb's D call, TRBD2, is unchecked because there is no DNA. CDR1 LGHNA and CDR2 YSLEER come from the germline V gene. The CDR3 is made up of 17 amino acids.

V is TRBV2 and J is TRBJ2-3; TCRdb's assignment of TRBD2 cannot be checked, as there is no DNA. Germline loops: CDR1 SNHLY, CDR2 FYNNEI. The CDR3 has 17 residues. CDR3 sequence reads: CASSEAKGLASEDTQYF.

The chain uses TRBV20-1 and TRBJ2-3; TCRdb picks TRBD2, but there is no DNA to check that call. The CDR3 is 12 residues long. CDR1 and CDR2 (germline): DFQATT, SNEGSKA (reference sequence). The CDR3 sequence: CSAREAPDTQYF.

This chain uses TRBV28 with TRBJ2-3. Germline CDR1 and CDR2: MDHEN and SYDVKM. The CDR3 contains 12 residues. CDR3 in amino acids: CASTRFPDTQYF.